A single sample gave rise to the 2 T cell receptor beta chains below, sequenced in a study of T cells in Graves' hyperthyroidism and ophthalmopathy (dated by TCRdb to about 2019). Libraries were prepared through multiplex PCR. For sequencing, an Illumina HiSeq 2000 was employed. TCR beta CDR3 regions were amplified from RNA transcripts. The first round of RT-PCR for the TCR CDR3 was performed with the HTBI primer set and the Qiagen OneStep RT-PCR kit. Through fastp at Q25 and MiXCR, TCRdb rebuilt clones from the public reads, retaining in-frame beta chains. Rows are unified per CDR3 protein, each entry keeping the most common DNA and genes. A total of around 300,000 distinct CDR3 sequences appear in this sample, approximately 15% of them only once. The biggest ten clones account for around 25% of the sample. Sequenced input: blood. These receptors were obtained from a woman in her twenties or thirties with Graves' hyperthyroidism.

J is TRBJ2-7 and V is TRBV3-1, with D possibly TRBD2 on 5 matching bases. Germline CDR1 is LGHDT and CDR2 is YNNKEL (reference sequence). CDR3 length equals 13 residues. The V end was cut by 0 bases, the J end by 12 bases, with 15 bases between. In DNA, the CDR3 is TGTGCCAGCAGCCAAGATGGGTGGGAGAGGCTGTACTTC. This sequence encodes CASSQDGWERLYF.

This clonotype was recorded a few times. The chain recombines TRBV9 with TRBJ2-3; D is perhaps TRBD2 (6 bases). There are 14 residues in the CDR3. Trimming took 4 bases from V and 4 from J, leaving 13 bases between them. CDR1 and CDR2 (germline): SGDLS, YYNGEE. The CDR3 DNA is TGTGCCAGCAGCCCAGGGACTTACCCAGATACGCAGTATTTT. As protein: CASSPGTYPDTQYF. The full variable domain, completed using reference TRBV9 and TRBJ2-3, is DSGVTQTPKHLITATGQRVTLRCSPRSGDLSVYWYQQSLDQGLQFLIQYYNGEERAKGNILERFSAQQFPDLHSELNLSSLELGDSALYFCASSPGTYPDTQYFGPGTRLTVL.